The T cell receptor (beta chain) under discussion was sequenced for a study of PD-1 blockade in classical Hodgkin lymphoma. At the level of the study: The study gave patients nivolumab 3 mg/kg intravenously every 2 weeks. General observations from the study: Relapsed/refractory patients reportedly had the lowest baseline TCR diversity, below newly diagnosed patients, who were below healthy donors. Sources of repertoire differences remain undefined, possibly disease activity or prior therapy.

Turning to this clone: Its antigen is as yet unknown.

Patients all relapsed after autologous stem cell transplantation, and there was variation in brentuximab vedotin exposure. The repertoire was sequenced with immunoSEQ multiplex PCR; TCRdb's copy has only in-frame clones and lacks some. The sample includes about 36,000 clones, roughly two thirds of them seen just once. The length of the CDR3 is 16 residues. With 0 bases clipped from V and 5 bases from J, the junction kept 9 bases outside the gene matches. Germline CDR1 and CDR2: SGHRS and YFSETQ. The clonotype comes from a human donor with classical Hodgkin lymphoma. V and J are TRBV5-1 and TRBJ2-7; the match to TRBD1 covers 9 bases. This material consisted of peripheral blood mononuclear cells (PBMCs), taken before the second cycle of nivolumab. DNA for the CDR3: TGCGCCAGCAGCTTGGAAGCCGCGGACAGGGGTAACGAGCAGTACTTC. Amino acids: CASSLEAADRGNEQYF.